Listed below are T cell receptor beta chains from one sample, sequenced in a study of T-cell memory formation after mild COVID-19. Each CDR3 protein is one row after TCRdb ran MiXCR on the 5' RACE reads. The data show approximately 180,000 distinct CDR3 sequences, more than 15% seen once. The sequencing sample was made of PBMCs or a T cell subset sorted from them (not recorded which). These receptors all come from an adult woman who had mild COVID-19 (a few samples of this study predate the infection). Cell type and time point are not known. Both conserved end residues are part of each CDR3. The D gene is left open where the match is weak. Size values are once, few and many counts, or a class for expanded clones, and some rows have none.

>TRBJ2-3|NA|TRBV4-2|TRBD2
TGTGCCAGCAGCCAAGACGATTGGACTAGCGGAGATACGCAGTATTTT
CASSQDDWTSGDTQYF
>TRBJ1-4|NA|TRBV18|NA
TGTGCCAGCTCACCAGTGGCGCAAAGCAAAAAACTGTTTTTT
CASSPVAQSKKLFF
>TRBJ2-1|few|TRBV7-8|TRBD2
TGTGCCAGCAGCCCGCGACTAGCGGGAGCACGAGCTGAGCAGTTCTTC
CASSPRLAGARAEQFF
>TRBJ1-1|NA|TRBV20-1|NA
TGCAGTGCTAACTATCAGGGGATCAACACTGAAGCTTTCTTT
CSANYQGINTEAFF
>TRBJ2-1|few|TRBV7-8|NA
TGTGCCAGCAGCTTAGCGCCACGAGGCTACAATGAGCAGTTCTTC
CASSLAPRGYNEQFF
>TRBJ2-1|NA|TRBV24-1|TRBD2
TGTGCCACCAGTGATCTGACTAGCGGGGGAGTTAAGGAGCAGTTCTTC
CATSDLTSGGVKEQFF
>TRBJ2-5|NA|TRBV9|NA
TGTGCCAGCAGCCCCCTTTTAGGGGCAGAGACCCAGTACTTC
CASSPLLGAETQYF
>TRBJ2-1|NA|TRBV12-3/TRBV12-4|NA
TGTGCCAGCAGTTCCGATCGGACAGACAGACAGTTCTTC
CASSSDRTDRQFF
>TRBJ2-3|few|TRBV20-1|TRBD1
TGCAGTGCGGGACAGGGGGATACGCAGTATTTT
CSAGQGDTQYF
>TRBJ2-3|NA|TRBV12-3/TRBV12-4|TRBD2
TGTGCCAGCAGTTCCACTCTCAGGGCTAGCGGCGATACGCAGTATTTT
CASSSTLRASGDTQYF
>TRBJ2-3|few|TRBV5-1|NA
TGCGCCAGCAGCTTGGAATCAGATACGCAGTATTTT
CASSLESDTQYF
>TRBJ2-3|NA|TRBV29-1|TRBD1
TGCAGCGCCGACGTGGACAGGAGCACAGATACGCAGTATTTT
CSADVDRSTDTQYF
>TRBJ2-5|once|TRBV5-1|NA
TGCGCCAGCAGCGCGGGCCTTTACCAAGAGACCCAGTACTTC
CASSAGLYQETQYF
>TRBJ1-5|NA|TRBV18|NA
TGTGCCAGCTCCCTCGACGGACATAGCAATCAGCCCCAGCATTTT
CASSLDGHSNQPQHF
>TRBJ2-3|NA|TRBV5-1|TRBD1
TGCGCCAGCAGCTTTCGGGGCAGGGGGACAGATACGCAGTATTTT
CASSFRGRGTDTQYF
>TRBJ2-1|few|TRBV30|TRBD1
TGTGCCTGGGGCAAACCGGGACAGGGCGCCTACAATGAGCAGTTCTTC
CAWGKPGQGAYNEQFF
>TRBJ2-7|NA|TRBV6-6|TRBD1
TGTGCCAGCAGAAGGGACAGGGGGCGTATCGGCTCCTACGAGCAGTACTTC
CASRRDRGRIGSYEQYF
>TRBJ2-3|NA|TRBV2|TRBD2
TGTGCCAGTCGACTAGCGGGAGGGGATACGCAGTATTTT
CASRLAGGDTQYF
>TRBJ1-2|NA|TRBV28|TRBD1
TGTGCCAGCAGTTCTCATACGACAGGGAGGATTACCTTC
CASSSHTTGRITF
>TRBJ2-3|NA|TRBV20-1|TRBD2
TGCAGTGCCCTCCCCATAGCGGGGGCCACAGATACGCAGTATTTT
CSALPIAGATDTQYF
>TRBJ2-2|NA|TRBV4-3|NA
TGCGCCAGCAGCCAAAGCCGAGGGCGTACCGGGGAGCTGTTTTTT
CASSQSRGRTGELFF
>TRBJ2-3|NA|TRBV7-2|NA
TGTGCCAGCAGCTTCGGGTATAGCACAGATACGCAGTATTTT
CASSFGYSTDTQYF